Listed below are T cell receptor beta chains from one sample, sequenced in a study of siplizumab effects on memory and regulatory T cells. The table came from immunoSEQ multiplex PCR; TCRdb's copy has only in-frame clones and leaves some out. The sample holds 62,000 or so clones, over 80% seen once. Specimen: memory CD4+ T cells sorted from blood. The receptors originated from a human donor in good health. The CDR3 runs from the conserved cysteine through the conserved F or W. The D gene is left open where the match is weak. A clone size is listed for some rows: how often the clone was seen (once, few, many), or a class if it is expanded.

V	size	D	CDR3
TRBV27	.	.	CASSPWGDGGSGANVLTF
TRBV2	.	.	CASSERQGGAQPQHF
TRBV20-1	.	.	CSAPSGKEQFF
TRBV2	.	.	CASRRAGTVQYF
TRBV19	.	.	CASSTRRDSSLTEAFF
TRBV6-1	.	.	CASSEGRRTSNSPLHF
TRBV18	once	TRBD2	CASSGSGGSSSYNEQFF
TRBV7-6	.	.	CASSFQGSGYEQYF
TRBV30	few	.	CAWTQFQSMNTEAFF
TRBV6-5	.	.	CASSYSQASEYEQYF